These 15 T cell receptor beta chains came from one sample sequenced in a study of blood T cell repertoires in COVID-19. Sequencing used immunoSEQ multiplex PCR; TCRdb keeps in-frame clones, though not all of them. The table includes about 180,000 clones, approximately 80% detected once. Sequenced material: peripheral blood. The receptor source for this set is a woman in her 40s with COVID-19, enrolled during active disease.

This sequence joins TRBV18 and TRBJ2-5; 7 nucleotides align to TRBD1. Unmatched junction bases numbered 6, after V lost 4 bases and J lost 1 base. The germline gives CDR1 KGHSH, CDR2 LQKENI. The CDR3 has 15 residues. The CDR3 loop reads CASSRRQGRQETQYF. CDR3 in DNA: TGTGCCAGCTCACGCCGACAGGGCCGCCAAGAGACCCAGTACTTC.

The chain joins TRBV6-5 to TRBJ1-2, with D tentatively TRBD1 (6 bases). V lost 6 bases and J 3 bases, leaving 14 bases between the germline ends. The CDR3 contains 14 residues. From germline, CDR1 is MNHEY and CDR2 SVGAGI. CDR3 protein: CASSLPAGDYGYTF. The CDR3 nucleotides read TGTGCCAGCAGCCTACCGGCAGGGGACTATGGCTACACCTTC.

V and J are TRBV28 and TRBJ2-7, with a tentative D call TRBD2 (5 bases). CDR1 MDHEN and CDR2 SYDVKM come from the germline V gene. The CDR3 is 13 residues long. Trimming stripped 10 bases from V and 0 bases from J, with 13 bases between. The CDR3 DNA reads as TGTGCCACAGTACCTAGCCCCTCCTACGAGCAGTACTTC. Translated, it gives CATVPSPSYEQYF.

The chain recombines TRBV7-9 with TRBJ1-1; D gene uncertain. The CDR3 totals 15 residues. The germline V and J ends were trimmed by 8 bases and 8 bases, with 24 bases remaining between them. CDR1 is SEHNR, CDR2 FQNEAQ, per germline (reference sequence). This chain's CDR3 is CASHLAERQEPEAFF. CDR3 coding DNA: TGTGCCAGCCACTTAGCAGAACGGCAGGAACCCGAAGCTTTCTTT.

The gene calls are TRBV5-1 and TRBJ1-3; D is uncertain. V lost 4 bases to trimming and J lost 1 base, with 3 bases between them. The V gene's germline CDR1 is SGHRS and CDR2 YFSETQ. The CDR3 runs 12 residues. The CDR3 DNA sequence: TGCGCCAGCAGCCCGTCTGGAAACACCATATATTTT. Translation: CASSPSGNTIYF.

The chain employs TRBV6-1 and TRBJ1-2, with D maybe TRBD1 (5 bases). Per the germline V gene, CDR1 is MNHNS and CDR2 is SASEGT. The V end lost 3 bases, the J end lost 7 bases, and 12 bases lay between the germline ends. The CDR3 spans 13 residues. CDR3 coding DNA: TGTGCCAGCAGTGATCAGGGTCTGTCTGGCTACACCTTC. This sequence encodes CASSDQGLSGYTF.

The gene calls are TRBV7-6 and TRBJ2-2; D perhaps matches TRBD1 (7 bases). V dropped 6 bases and J dropped 4 bases, with 15 bases sitting between them. The V gene's germline CDR1 is SGHVS and CDR2 FNYEAQ. This CDR3 spans 15 amino acids. The CDR3 nucleotides read TGTGCCAGCAGAGCCTACAGGGGAGGCACCGGGGAGCTGTTTTTT. It yields the protein CASRAYRGGTGELFF. Full variable domain (rest looked up from reference TRBV7-6 and TRBJ2-2): GAGVSQSPRYKVTKRGQDVALRCDPISGHVSLYWYRQALGQGPEFLTYFNYEAQQDKSGLPNDRFSAERPEGSISTLTIQRTEQRDSAMYRCASRAYRGGTGELFFGEGSRLTVL.

This clone has only one observation. The V call is TRBV29-1, the J call TRBJ2-2; no reliable D call. The CDR3 totals 13 residues. Germline assignment: CDR1 SQVTM and CDR2 ANQGSEA. The V gene lost 5 bases and the J gene lost 5 bases, with 12 bases spanning the gap. CDR3 bases: TGCAGCGTTACACGTACCGGGACCGGGGAGCTGTTTTTT. Protein product: CSVTRTGTGELFF.

The J gene is TRBJ2-3, the V gene TRBV21-1; the listed D gene, TRBD1, was not tested against the DNA. TRBV21-1 is deemed a pseudogene. The CDR3 loop spans 16 amino acids. The CDR3, as DNA: TGTGCCAGCAGCAAAGCCCCCAACAGGGGCACAGATACGCAGTATTTT. Protein product: CASSKAPNRGTDTQYF.

This clone turned up a few times. The J gene is TRBJ2-7, the V gene TRBV11-2; maybe TRBD1 (5 bases). Trimming stripped 8 bases from V and 4 bases from J, with 18 bases between. Germline CDR1 is SGHAT and CDR2 is FQNNGV. This CDR3 comprises 14 residues. CDR3 DNA: TGTGCCAGCGACCCTCAGCAGGGCCCTTACGAGCAGTACTTC. Protein sequence: CASDPQQGPYEQYF.

V is TRBV24-1 and J is TRBJ2-7; 10 bases align to TRBD1. The CDR3 runs 16 residues. Germline CDR1 KGHDR, CDR2 SFDVKD. Trimming cost V 2 bases and J 0 bases; bases outside gene matches: 3. CDR3 region: CATSDYRDRGSYEQYF. Written as DNA, the CDR3 is TGTGCCACCAGTGATTATCGGGACAGGGGCTCCTACGAGCAGTACTTC.

The table lists this clone with a few counts. The chain employs TRBV5-4 and TRBJ1-2; a possible D gene is TRBD1 (6 bases). With 2 bases removed from V and 8 bases from J, the gap between germline ends came to 10 bases. Germline CDR1 is SGHNT and CDR2 is YYREEE (reference sequence). There are 12 residues in the CDR3. The CDR3 DNA sequence: TGTGCCAGCAGCTTCGGGACAAAAGGCTACACCTTC. This gives the protein CASSFGTKGYTF.

This sequence joins TRBV6-5 and TRBJ2-1; D call uncertain. V was clipped by 4 bases and J by 2 bases, with 15 bases between them. This CDR3 has 16 amino acids. Germline CDR1 is MNHEY and CDR2 is SVGAGI. CDR3 nucleotide sequence: TGTGCCAGCAGTTTGGCAGGATGGAACACCTACAATGAGCAGTTCTTC. Encoded protein: CASSLAGWNTYNEQFF.

This rearrangement joins TRBV25-1 to TRBJ2-2; 13 bases match TRBD2. Germline V gene sequence: CDR1 MGHDK, CDR2 SYGVNS. CDR3 length: 15 residues. Trimming removed 7 bases from V and 7 bases from J; junction bases left unmatched: 6. CDR3 protein: CASTGLAGVIGELFF. The CDR3 DNA reads TGTGCCAGCACAGGACTAGCGGGAGTTATCGGGGAGCTGTTTTTT.

As for this clone: The same CDR3 also results from other DNA sequences found in this sample. The rearrangement links TRBV6-4 to TRBJ1-1; 11 bases map to TRBD1. The CDR3 totals 14 residues. Trimming removed 3 bases from V and 4 bases from J; junction bases left unmatched: 1. Germline lookup yields CDR1 MRHNA and CDR2 SNTAGT. The CDR3 reads CASSEGTGGTEAFF. CDR3 sequence (DNA): TGTGCCAGCAGTGAGGGGACAGGGGGCACTGAAGCTTTCTTT.